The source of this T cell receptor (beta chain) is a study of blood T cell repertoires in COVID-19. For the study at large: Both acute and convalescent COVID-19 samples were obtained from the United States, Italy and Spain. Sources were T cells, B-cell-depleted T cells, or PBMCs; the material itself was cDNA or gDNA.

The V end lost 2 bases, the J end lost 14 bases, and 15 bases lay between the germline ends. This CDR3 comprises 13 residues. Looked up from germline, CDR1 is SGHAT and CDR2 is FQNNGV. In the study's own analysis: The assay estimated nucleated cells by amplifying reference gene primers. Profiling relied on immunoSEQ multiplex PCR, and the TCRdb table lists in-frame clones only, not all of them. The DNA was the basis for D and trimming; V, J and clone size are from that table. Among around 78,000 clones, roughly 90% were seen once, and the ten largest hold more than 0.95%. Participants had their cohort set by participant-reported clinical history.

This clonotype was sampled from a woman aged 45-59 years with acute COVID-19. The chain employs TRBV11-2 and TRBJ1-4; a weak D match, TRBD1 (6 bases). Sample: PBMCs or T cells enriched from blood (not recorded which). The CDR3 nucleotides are TGTGCCAGCAGCTTACTGACAGGTCGAAGGCTGTTTTTT. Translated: CASSLLTGRRLFF.